The 2 T cell receptor beta chains below all came from one sample that was sequenced in a study of cytomegalovirus exposure and HLA in healthy donors (dated by TCRdb to about 2017). The library relied on the immunoSEQ multiplex PCR assay. For the multiplex PCR, a mixture combining 60 forward primers for TCR Vbeta segments and 13 reverse primers for TCR Jbeta segments was used. TCRdb retrieved this table from immuneACCESS and kept in-frame rearrangements only. Not all clones are present; in checked studies, unresolved V genes account for under half, and no reason is known for the remainder. Recorded for this sample are 180,000 or so clones; roughly 77% of them occurred a single time. The leading ten clones occupy about 8% of the sample. Material: PBMCs. These receptors were collected from a woman between 40 and 55 years old in good health and CMV-seropositive.

The V and J genes are TRBV5-5 and TRBJ2-2; no clear D gene. The CDR3 contains 15 residues. In germline, CDR1 is SGHKS, CDR2 YYEKEE (reference sequence). V lost 2 bases and J lost 2, with 10 bases in between. The CDR3 DNA sequence: TGTGCCAGCAGCTTTCGACACGAAAACACCGGGGAGCTGTTTTTT. Encoded protein: CASSFRHENTGELFF.

The genes are TRBV10-3 and TRBJ2-5, with 12 bases identical to TRBD2. The CDR3 consists of 16 residues. The V and J ends lost 8 bases and 1 base, in that order; junction bases with no gene match: 8. Germline CDR1 ENHRY, CDR2 SYGVKD. CDR3 region: CAIPEASGRAQETQYF. The CDR3 bases are TGTGCCATCCCAGAGGCTAGCGGGAGGGCCCAAGAGACCCAGTACTTC.